This T cell receptor (beta chain) was found in a study of blood T cells in healthy people across ages. For the second PCR, which ran for about 6 to 11 cycles, a sample-barcoded 5' primer and a J-beta primer mix were used. TCRdb re-called the 5' RACE reads through MiXCR, storing one row per CDR3 protein. In the table there are some 1,500,000 distinct CDR3 sequences, approximately 42% of which are singletons. Germline CDR1 and CDR2: SQVTM and ANQGSEA. This CDR3 is 13 amino acids long. This chain joins TRBV29-1 and TRBJ2-3, with D perhaps matching TRBD2 (6 bases). Sample: blood. The TCR originated in a woman aged 18 to 35 in good health. The CDR3 nucleotides are TGCAGTACACGGGAGCGGGTCACAGATACGCAGTATTTT. Protein: CSTRERVTDTQYF.